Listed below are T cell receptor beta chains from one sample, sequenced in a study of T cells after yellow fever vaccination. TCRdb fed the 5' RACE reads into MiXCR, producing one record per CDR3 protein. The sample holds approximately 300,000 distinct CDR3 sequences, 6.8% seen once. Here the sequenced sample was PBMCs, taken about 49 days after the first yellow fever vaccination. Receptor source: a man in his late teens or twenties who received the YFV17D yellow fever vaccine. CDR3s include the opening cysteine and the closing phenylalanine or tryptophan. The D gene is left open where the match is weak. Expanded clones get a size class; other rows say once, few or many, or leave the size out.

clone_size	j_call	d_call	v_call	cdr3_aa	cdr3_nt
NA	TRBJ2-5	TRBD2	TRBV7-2	CASRATSRETQYF	TGTGCCAGCAGAGCGACTAGCCGCGAGACCCAGTACTTC
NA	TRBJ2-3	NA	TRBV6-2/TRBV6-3	CASSPFDDTQYF	TGTGCCAGCAGCCCTTTTGATGATACGCAGTATTTT
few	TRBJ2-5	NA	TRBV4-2	CASSQVPGWGETQYF	TGTGCCAGCAGCCAAGTCCCGGGGTGGGGAGAGACCCAGTACTTC
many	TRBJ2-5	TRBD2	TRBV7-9	CASRFQAAGETQYF	TGTGCCAGCAGGTTCCAGGCAGCGGGGGAGACCCAGTACTTC
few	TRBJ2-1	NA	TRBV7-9	CASSSPHPSNEQFF	TGTGCCAGCAGCTCGCCCCATCCAAGCAATGAGCAGTTCTTC
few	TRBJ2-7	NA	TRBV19	CASSIRARSYEQYF	TGTGCCAGTAGTATCCGGGCCAGATCCTACGAGCAGTACTTC
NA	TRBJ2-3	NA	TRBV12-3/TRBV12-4	CASSFSGYTDTQYF	TGTGCCAGCAGTTTCTCGGGATACACAGATACGCAGTATTTT
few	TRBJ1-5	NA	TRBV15	CATSTRLRSNQPQHF	TGTGCCACCAGCACGCGCCTCCGGAGCAATCAGCCCCAGCATTTT
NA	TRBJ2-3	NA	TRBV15	CATSRDQKTDTQYF	TGTGCCACCAGCAGAGATCAGAAAACAGATACGCAGTATTTT
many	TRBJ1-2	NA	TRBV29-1	CSVGLKGVTVYGYTF	TGCAGCGTTGGCCTCAAAGGTGTGACAGTCTATGGCTACACCTTC
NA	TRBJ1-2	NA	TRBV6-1	CASSDQGGYTF	TGTGCCAGCAGTGACCAAGGGGGCTACACCTTC
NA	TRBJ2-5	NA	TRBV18	CASSPGEEKTQYF	TGTGCCAGCTCACCGGGAGAGGAAAAGACCCAGTACTTC